Below, 5 T cell receptor beta chains from the same sample are listed, as sequenced in a study of blood T cell repertoires in COVID-19. Only in-frame clones appear in the TCRdb table, and some are missing; sequencing was by immunoSEQ multiplex PCR. The sample consists of over 200,000 clones, over 80% of them appearing once. Sequencing input: peripheral blood. Every receptor here comes from a woman in her thirties with COVID-19, enrolled during active disease.

The genes are TRBV7-8 and TRBJ2-2, with 11 bases that match TRBD1. This CDR3 spans 18 amino acids. Germline CDR1 reads SGHVS; CDR2 reads FQNEAQ. J lost 6 bases, V lost 1 base, and 10 bases had no gene match. CDR3 sequence: CASSLVGTGGTVAGELFF. CDR3 DNA sequence: TGTGCCAGCAGCTTAGTAGGGACAGGGGGAACCGTGGCCGGGGAGCTGTTTTTT.

The V and J genes are TRBV19 and TRBJ2-7; weak D call: TRBD2 (7 bases). The V gene's germline CDR1 is LNHDA and CDR2 SQIVND (reference sequence). The CDR3 runs to 15 residues. The V and J ends lost 5 bases and 0 bases respectively, with 14 bases between them. CDR3 in amino acids: CASSLRAGASYEQYF. Here the CDR3 DNA reads TGTGCCAGTAGTCTCAGGGCGGGGGCCTCCTACGAGCAGTACTTC.

This sequence joins TRBV29-1 and TRBJ2-3, with a tentative D call TRBD1 (6 bases). Germline V gene data show CDR1 as SQVTM and CDR2 as ANQGSEA. CDR3 length equals 16 residues. Trimming pared 7 bases from V and 1 base from J, leaving 21 bases between. The CDR3 sequence is CSARRGLSGGTDTQYF. The CDR3 region has the DNA TGCAGCGCCCGAAGGGGGTTGAGCGGAGGCACAGATACGCAGTATTTT.

J is TRBJ2-2 and V is TRBV5-6, with 10 bases that match TRBD2. J lost 4 bases, V lost 6 bases, and 12 bases had no gene match. CDR1 SGHDT and CDR2 YYEEEE come from the germline V gene. The CDR3 runs to 17 residues. CDR3 sequence (DNA): TGTGCCAGCACCCTCCTACTAGCGGGGAGTAGCACCGGGGAGCTGTTTTTT. As protein: CASTLLLAGSSTGELFF.

This clone was observed a single time. This chain links TRBV5-1 with TRBJ2-5; TRBD1 matches 8 bases. V lost 1 base to trimming and J lost 2 bases; unmatched junction nucleotides: 4. Germline lookup yields CDR1 SGHRS and CDR2 YFSETQ. CDR3 length: 15 amino acids. The CDR3 loop is CASSLTGQEQETQYF. The CDR3 nucleotides are TGCGCCAGCAGCTTGACGGGACAGGAGCAAGAGACCCAGTACTTC.